A single sample gave rise to the 10 T cell receptor beta chains below, sequenced in a study of regulatory T cells in long-lasting Graves disease. Assembly of TCR beta libraries relied on iRepertoire HTBI primers together with Arm-PCR of CDR3 regions. MiXCR, applied by TCRdb to the multiplex PCR reads, yields one record per CDR3 protein. The table lists about 310,000 distinct CDR3 sequences, 20% to 25% of them singletons. As to time point: persistent/refractory GD, antithyroid drugs over 5 years with positive TRAb. PBMCs were the source of the RNA used for TCR sequencing. The sample consisted of peripheral blood mononuclear cells (PBMCs), taken when the disease was refractory, from a patient treated with antithyroid drugs. The receptor set was obtained from a female donor with Graves disease.

This chain uses TRBV6-1 with TRBJ1-5, with D maybe TRBD1 (5 bases). Germline V gene lookup returns CDR1 MNHNS and CDR2 SASEGT. The CDR3 is 13 residues long. The V end was cut by 10 bases, the J end by 6 bases, with 16 bases between. DNA for the CDR3: TGTGCCACCGAGGGTAGGGGCCTTCAGCCCCAGCATTTT. It codes for CATEGRGLQPQHF.

This clonotype appeared a few times. This chain connects TRBV7-3 to TRBJ1-5; D is undetermined. This CDR3 region has 13 residues. V lost 2 bases, J lost 6 bases, and 8 bases lay in between. The germline gives CDR1 SGHTA, CDR2 FQGTGA. In DNA form, the CDR3 reads TGTGCCAGCAGCTTAGAATTTGGTCAGCCCCAGCATTTT. This encodes CASSLEFGQPQHF.

This clonotype was seen ten or more times. This chain connects TRBV7-8 to TRBJ2-5, with unresolved D. The CDR3 extends over 14 amino acids. V lost 5 bases and J lost 1, with 11 bases in between. The germline CDR1 and CDR2 sequences are SGHVS and FQNEAQ. The CDR3 DNA sequence: TGTGCCAGCAGCCCTCGGAGAAGCCAAGAGACCCAGTACTTC. This codes for CASSPRRSQETQYF.

This clonotype occurred once. The chain links TRBV4-3 to TRBJ2-7, with D perhaps TRBD1 (6 bases). The V end lost 0 bases, the J end lost 2 bases, and 17 bases lay between the germline ends. The germline V gene has CDR1 LGHNA and CDR2 YSLEER. CDR3 length: 17 amino acids. The chain's CDR3 is CASSQDEPGDTAYEQYF. In DNA, the CDR3 is TGCGCCAGCAGCCAAGACGAACCAGGGGATACGGCCTACGAGCAGTACTTC.

The genes are TRBV6-1 and TRBJ1-2; no clear D. The CDR3 has 16 amino acids. The V gene's germline CDR1 is MNHNS and CDR2 SASEGT. V lost 6 bases to trimming and J lost 0 bases, with 17 bases between them. CDR3 DNA: TGTGCCAGCAGCGAGCTAGGCAGTCCCGCTAACTATGGCTACACCTTC. This gives the protein CASSELGSPANYGYTF.

The chain is built from TRBV4-1 and TRBJ1-4, with 7 bases lining up with TRBD1. Germline loops: CDR1 MGHRA, CDR2 YSYEKL. This CDR3 is 17 amino acids long. V shed 8 bases, J shed 5 bases, and the junction held 17 bases outside the gene matches. CDR3 DNA sequence: TGCGCCAGCGGACCTTGGCCCTCGGGACAGAGAAATGAAAAACTGTTTTTT. It specifies CASGPWPSGQRNEKLFF.

This clonotype was found many times. The rearrangement joins TRBV29-1 to TRBJ2-5; possible D gene TRBD1, 7 bases. Germline lookup yields CDR1 SQVTM and CDR2 ANQGSEA. The CDR3 covers 11 residues. Trimming pared 7 bases from V and 6 bases from J, leaving 12 bases between. CDR3 nucleotide sequence: TGCAGCGGGGGGGACAGTCAGACCCAGTACTTC. This gives the protein CSGGDSQTQYF.

This clonotype was observed at least ten times. The V gene is TRBV28, the J gene TRBJ1-1; the D is unclear. V lost 3 bases, J lost 1 base, and 6 bases lay in between. Germline values: CDR1 MDHEN, CDR2 SYDVKM. The CDR3 totals 13 residues. CDR3 sequence: CASSFIANTEAFF. In DNA, the CDR3 is TGTGCCAGCAGTTTCATAGCGAACACTGAAGCTTTCTTT.

This clonotype has a count of ten or more. The chain recombines TRBV7-2 with TRBJ2-1; 13 bases are a match to TRBD2. The CDR3 is 16 amino acids. Per germline, CDR1 SGHTA and CDR2 FQGNSA. The ends lost 1 base at V and 7 bases at J; junction bases unmatched: 4. CDR3 in amino acids: CASSLGLLAGGNEQFF. CDR3 sequence (DNA): TGTGCCAGCAGCTTAGGTTTACTAGCGGGAGGGAATGAGCAGTTCTTC. The variable domain in full, with the rest retrieved from reference TRBV7-2 and TRBJ2-1, is GAGVSQSPSNKVTEKGKDVELRCDPISGHTALYWYRQSLGQGLEFLIYFQGNSAPDKSGLPSDRFSAERTGGSVSTLTIQRTQQEDSAVYLCASSLGLLAGGNEQFFGPGTRLTVL.

This clonotype occurred a few times. The rearrangement uses TRBV10-3 and TRBJ1-2, with D possibly matching TRBD1 (5 bases). The CDR3 is 15 amino acids. The V and J ends lost 5 bases and 0 bases respectively, with 13 bases between them. Germline values: CDR1 ENHRY, CDR2 SYGVKD. CDR3 nucleotides: TGTGCCATCAGTTCCTTACAGGAGTCTAACTATGGCTACACCTTC. Translation gives CAISSLQESNYGYTF.